The source of this TCR beta chain is a study of beta chain features in type 1 diabetes. Study conclusions and caveats: Shortening of TCRB CDR3s, moderate but significant, appeared in all four CD4+ subsets of Type 1 diabetes patients. A definitive answer on HLA type influencing TCRB rearrangement was not reached here.

All of the isolated RNA was reverse transcribed, so expressed TCRB transcripts were sequenced. The repertoire was sequenced with immunoSEQ multiplex PCR; TCRdb's copy has only in-frame clones and lacks some. Of about 640,000 clones in the sample, about an eighth were seen once. As to this clone: No antigen is known for it.

Material for sequencing was naive CD4+ T cells from blood. The TCR originated in a man aged 25-40 years with type 1 diabetes.

In DNA, the CDR3 is TGTGCCAGCAGCTCGGGACAGGGACGGTACGAGCAGTACTTC. Its protein product is CASSSGQGRYEQYF. The chain uses TRBV6-6 and TRBJ2-7, with 9 bases that match TRBD1. Germline V gives CDR1 MNHNY, CDR2 SVGAGI (reference sequence). The length of the CDR3 is 14 residues. V trimming: 6 bases; J trimming: 4 bases; junction bases outside the gene matches: 7.